This TCR beta chain comes out of a study of cytomegalovirus exposure and HLA in healthy donors. Study details: From HLA-typed donors, an early data release held 70 million to 100 million unique TCRs.

With 60 Vbeta and 13 Jbeta primers, the PCR was carried out. The method was immunoSEQ multiplex PCR; TCRdb's version includes in-frame clones alone and lacks a portion of them. The table lists around 300,000 clones, around 66% of them singletons, with 2% to 2.5% in the top ten. The CDR3 runs to 18 residues. Germline V gene lookup returns CDR1 MGHRA and CDR2 YSYEKL. The junction had 9 bases not matched to a gene; V was cut back by 1 base and J by 4 bases. About this clone itself: Its antigen remains unknown.

Study conclusions and caveats: Reportedly, TCR beta sequences accurately predicted HLA-A and HLA-B alleles in most subjects.

This chain joins TRBV4-1 and TRBJ2-5; TRBD2 agrees at 13 bases. The specimen was PBMCs. The source of this sequence is a female donor in good health and CMV-seronegative. CDR3 protein: CASSQGTTSGRALETQYF. The CDR3 coding sequence is TGCGCCAGCAGCCAAGGTACAACTAGCGGGAGGGCCCTAGAGACCCAGTACTTC.